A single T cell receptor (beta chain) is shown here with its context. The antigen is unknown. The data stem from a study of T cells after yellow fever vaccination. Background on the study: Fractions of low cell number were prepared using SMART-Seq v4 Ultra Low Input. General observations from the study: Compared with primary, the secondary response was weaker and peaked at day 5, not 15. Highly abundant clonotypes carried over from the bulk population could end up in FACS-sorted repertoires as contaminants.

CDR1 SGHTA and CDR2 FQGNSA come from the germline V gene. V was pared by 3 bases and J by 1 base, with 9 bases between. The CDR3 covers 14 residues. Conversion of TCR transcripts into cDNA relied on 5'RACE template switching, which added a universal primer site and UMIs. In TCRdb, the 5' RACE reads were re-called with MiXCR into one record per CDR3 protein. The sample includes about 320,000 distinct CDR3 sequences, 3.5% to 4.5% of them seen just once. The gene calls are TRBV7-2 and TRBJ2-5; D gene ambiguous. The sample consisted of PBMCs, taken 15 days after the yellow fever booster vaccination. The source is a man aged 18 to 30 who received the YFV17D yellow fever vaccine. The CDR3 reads CASSLRLSQETQYF. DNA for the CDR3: TGTGCCAGCAGCTTGAGGCTATCCCAAGAGACCCAGTACTTC.